This T cell receptor beta chain was found in a study of blood T cell repertoires in COVID-19. The assay was immunoSEQ multiplex PCR, and TCRdb's table has in-frame clones only and misses some. The sample carries 200,000 or so clones, 86% recorded once. V was trimmed by 6 bases and J by 7 bases, leaving 6 bases between them. The CDR3 spans 10 residues. The germline CDR1 and CDR2 sequences are SGHTA and FQGTGA. The clonotype comes from a woman in her 40s with acute COVID-19. Specimen: PBMCs or T cells enriched from blood (not recorded which). The rearrangement joins TRBV7-3 to TRBJ1-2, with D hard to call. CDR3 coding DNA: TGTGCCAGCAGGGGAGGTGGCTACACCTTC. Its protein product is CASRGGGYTF.